This TCR beta chain was sequenced during a study of T cell repertoires in cytomegalovirus infection. At the level of the study: Peptides in the study included HLA-C-restricted and HLA-B-restricted CMV epitopes. General study points: Carriers of CMV plus the relevant HLA were identified by cumulative public TCR beta family frequency.

TCRdb reprocessed the reads via MiXCR and lists one record per CDR3 protein. The sample has roughly 500,000 distinct CDR3 sequences, under 45% seen once; the top ten hold about 41%. About this clonotype itself: What it binds is not known.

This CDR3 region has 15 residues. Germline assignment: CDR1 SNHLY and CDR2 FYNNEI. The V and J ends lost 6 bases and 2 bases, in that order; junction bases with no gene match: 7. The source was cultured PBMCs, collected from culture after CMV antigen stimulation. The receptor was derived from a human donor in good health (CMV status not recorded). Some clones in this sample may be carry-over from other donors' samples. The chain recombines TRBV2 with TRBJ2-3; 8 nucleotides line up with TRBD2. CDR3 sequence: CASRETSGYTDTQYF. For the CDR3, the DNA is TGTGCCAGCAGAGAAACTAGCGGATACACAGATACGCAGTATTTT.